This T cell receptor (beta chain) derives from a study of T-cell reconstitution after alpha-beta-depleted transplantation in children. Regarding the study as a whole: T-cell counts and diversity at one year post-transplant came mainly from newly produced T cells. Roughly two months post-transplant, alpha-beta T cells reportedly originated from several hundred graft clones that had expanded.

This clonotype was detected only a few times. Antigen: not known. The authors prepared the TCRbeta library with unique molecular identifiers. In TCRdb, the PCR reads were re-called with MiXCR into one record per CDR3 protein. The sample includes some 600,000 distinct CDR3 sequences, approximately 12% seen only once; the top ten take 2% to 2.5%. The CDR3 is made up of 17 amino acids. In germline, CDR1 is SGHTA, CDR2 FQGNSA. V lost 1 base and J lost 1; bases outside the gene matches: 8. This TCR derives from a male patient between 10 and 17 years old who had a stem cell transplant for acute myeloid leukemia, so the T cells may come from the graft donor. The sample in question was PBMCs, mostly from graft donor cells, obtained 360 days after TCRalphabeta/CD19-depleted stem cell transplant. The chain employs TRBV7-2 and TRBJ2-5, with 8 positions matching TRBD2. This CDR3 reads CASSLVLAGPIQETQYF. CDR3 DNA sequence: TGTGCCAGCAGCTTAGTGCTAGCGGGCCCAATCCAAGAGACCCAGTACTTC. Full variable domain (rest looked up from reference TRBV7-2 and TRBJ2-5): GAGVSQSPSNKVTEKGKDVELRCDPISGHTALYWYRQSLGQGLEFLIYFQGNSAPDKSGLPSDRFSAERTGGSVSTLTIQRTQQEDSAVYLCASSLVLAGPIQETQYFGPGTRLLVL.